The next 2 T cell receptor beta chains were all read from a single sample in a study of T cell repertoires in cytomegalovirus infection. Which antigens these TCRs recognize remains unknown. One entry per CDR3 protein, called by TCRdb with MiXCR from the reads. Seen here are 650,000 to 900,000 distinct CDR3 sequences, 30% to 35% observed once, and the top ten hold around 11%. The material was cultured CD8+ T cells from PBMCs, obtained from culture after CMV antigen stimulation. The receptors shown here come from a human donor in good health (CMV status not recorded). Some clones in this sample may be carry-over from other donors' samples.

CDR3 loop: CASSRGDDGYTF. The CDR3 region has the DNA TGTGCCAGCAGTCGTGGGGACGATGGCTACACCTTC. The genes are TRBV12-3 or TRBV12-4 and TRBJ1-2, with D maybe TRBD1 (5 bases). V lost 5 bases and J 6 bases, leaving 10 bases between the germline ends. The CDR3 is 12 amino acids.

J is TRBJ2-3 and V is TRBV6-4; D is unclear. Trimming left V 0 bases short and J 0 bases short, with 4 bases between. Germline lookup yields CDR1 MRHNA and CDR2 SNTAGT. This CDR3 comprises 14 residues. The CDR3 nucleotides are TGTGCCAGCAGTGACTCGGACAGCACAGATACGCAGTATTTT. Translation: CASSDSDSTDTQYF.